This T cell receptor (beta chain) derives from a study of blood T cell repertoires in COVID-19. Study information: The samples span acute and convalescent COVID-19 from the United States, Italy and Spain. PBMCs, B-cell-depleted T cells, or T cells were the source of the cDNA or gDNA that made up the material.

Source study methods: Amplified reference gene primers provided the basis for estimating nucleated cell counts. Profiling relied on immunoSEQ multiplex PCR, and the TCRdb table lists in-frame clones only, not all of them. The DNA was the basis for D and trimming; V, J and clone size are from that table. The data hold roughly 120,000 clones, with over 75% observed a single time. V gave up 6 bases and J gave up 0 bases; unmatched junction bases: 7. The CDR3 covers 15 residues. Per germline, CDR1 SGHKS and CDR2 YYEKEE (reference sequence). V and J are TRBV5-5 and TRBJ1-1, with 8 bases lining up with TRBD1. The material sequenced was peripheral blood. This clonotype was obtained from a man older than 75 with acute or convalescent COVID-19. The CDR3 loop reads CASTGQGLMNTEAFF. The CDR3 coding sequence is TGTGCCAGCACCGGACAGGGCCTCATGAACACTGAAGCTTTCTTT.